This T cell receptor (beta chain) appears in the sequencing data of a study of blood T cell repertoires in COVID-19. Across the study: PBMCs, B-cell-depleted T cells, or T cells provided the cDNA or gDNA that made up the material.

Trimming took off 4 bases at V and 2 bases at J, with 8 bases between the two ends. Germline CDR1 SNHLY, CDR2 FYNNEI. The CDR3 is 13 amino acids. In the original workflow: Nucleated cell counts were estimated from reference gene primer amplification. Profiled with immunoSEQ multiplex PCR; TCRdb holds only in-frame clones, not every one. V and J calls and clone size are those listed in that table; D and trimming were worked out from the DNA. The data contain approximately 210,000 clones, around 80% of them singletons. The clonotype was recovered from a man aged 25-45 years with active or convalescent COVID-19. Sequencing was done on a sample of peripheral blood. This chain connects TRBV2 to TRBJ1-2, with D tentatively TRBD1 (6 bases). For the CDR3, the DNA is TGTGCCAGCAGTGCCGGGACAAACTATGGCTACACCTTC. Translation gives CASSAGTNYGYTF.